These 17 T cell receptor beta chains came from one sample sequenced in a study of T cells in narcolepsy. Assay used: immunoSEQ multiplex PCR; TCRdb lists only in-frame clones, some missing. The sample has 25,000 to 30,000 clones; around 82% are singletons. The sequenced sample consisted of CD45RA- memory CD4+ T cells from PBMCs. Source of these receptors: a human donor with narcolepsy.

The chain uses TRBV10-2 and TRBJ2-5; TRBD2 matches 9 bases. This CDR3 region has 15 residues. V lost 5 bases, J lost 2 bases, and 6 bases stayed unmatched. Germline V lookup: CDR1 WSHSY, CDR2 SAAADI. The CDR3 nucleotides are TGCGCCAGCAGTTCCCTAGCGGGGTTTCAAGAGACCCAGTACTTC. Protein sequence: CASSSLAGFQETQYF.

This chain connects TRBV29-1 to TRBJ1-5, with TRBD1 matching 7 bases. Germline values: CDR1 SQVTM, CDR2 ANQGSEA. This CDR3 has 13 amino acids. V lost 6 bases to trimming and J lost 0 bases; unmatched junction nucleotides: 2. The CDR3 DNA follows: TGCAGCGTGGGGGACAGTAGCAATCAGCCCCAGCATTTT. This gives the protein CSVGDSSNQPQHF. The entire variable domain, with the rest obtained from reference TRBV29-1 and TRBJ1-5, is as follows: SAVISQKPSRDICQRGTSLTIQCQVDSQVTMMFWYRQQPGQSLTLIATANQGSEATYESGFVIDKFPISRPNLTFSTLTVSNMSPEDSSIYLCSVGDSSNQPQHFGDGTRLSIL.

The chain uses TRBV10-3 and TRBJ2-2; perhaps TRBD1 as D (6 bases). The germline V and J ends were trimmed by 5 bases and 5 bases, with 18 bases remaining between them. Germline V gives CDR1 ENHRY, CDR2 SYGVKD. The CDR3 loop spans 16 amino acids. Here the CDR3 DNA reads TGTGCCATCAGTATGTTTGGAACAGGGAATACCGGGGAGCTGTTTTTT. Residues: CAISMFGTGNTGELFF.

The V and J genes are TRBV6-6 and TRBJ2-5; D remains unclear. Deletions cut 7 bases from V and 4 bases from J, with 4 bases between. The CDR3 is 10 residues long. Germline CDR1 MNHNY, CDR2 SVGAGI (reference sequence). CDR3 nucleotides: TGTGCCAGCACCGGAGAGACCCAGTACTTC. It codes for CASTGETQYF.

The chain combines TRBV2 with TRBJ2-5, with a possible D match to TRBD2 (6 bases). Germline V gives CDR1 SNHLY, CDR2 FYNNEI. CDR3 size: 14 residues. V was trimmed by 4 bases and J by 3 bases, leaving 12 bases between them. The CDR3 nucleotides read TGTGCCAGCAGTGTACTGCGGGGTAAAGAGACCCAGTACTTC. Protein sequence: CASSVLRGKETQYF. Complete variable domain (other parts from reference TRBV2 and TRBJ2-5): EPEVTQTPSHQVTQMGQEVILRCVPISNHLYFYWYRQILGQKVEFLVSFYNNEISEKSEIFDDQFSVERPDGSNFTLKIRSTKLEDSAMYFCASSVLRGKETQYFGPGTRLLVL.

Concerning this clone: The junction departs from the called germline gene at one end, perhaps through a read error. This chain connects TRBV11-3 to TRBJ2-5, with TRBD2 matching 8 bases. There are 11 residues in the CDR3. Looked up from germline, CDR1 is SGHNT and CDR2 is YENEEA. The DNA of the CDR3 is TGTGCCAGCAGCTTATCGGGGGGGTTAAACTTC. It specifies CASSLSGGLNF.

This rearrangement joins TRBV28 to TRBJ1-2; the D gene is possibly TRBD1 (5 bases). This CDR3 comprises 13 residues. Germline-derived CDR1 and CDR2 are MDHEN and SYDVKM. V was pared by 5 bases and J by 8 bases, with 15 bases between. Written as DNA, the CDR3 is TGTGCCAGCAGTCCTTCCTCGGGGCACGGCTACACCTTC. It yields the protein CASSPSSGHGYTF.

V usage is TRBV19 and J usage is TRBJ2-7; D remains ambiguous. CDR1 LNHDA and CDR2 SQIVND come from the germline V gene (reference sequence). The CDR3 is 13 amino acids. The germline V and J ends were trimmed by 5 bases and 4 bases, with 12 bases remaining between them. The CDR3 loop reads CASSPRHQYEQYF. The CDR3 DNA follows: TGTGCCAGTAGTCCCCGACACCAGTACGAGCAGTACTTC.

The chain has TRBV5-8 and TRBJ2-5; D not resolved. The CDR3 is made up of 15 amino acids. Germline loops: CDR1 SGHTS, CDR2 YDEGEE. The V end lost 1 base, the J end lost 0 bases, and 10 bases lay between the germline ends. As DNA, the CDR3 is TGTGCCAGCAGCTTGAATGGTCAGAACCAAGAGACCCAGTACTTC. It specifies CASSLNGQNQETQYF.

This chain joins TRBV6-5 and TRBJ1-2; D might be TRBD1 (5 bases). Germline V gives CDR1 MNHEY, CDR2 SVGAGI. V lost 0 bases and J lost 4, with 9 bases in between. The CDR3 consists of 14 residues. In DNA form, the CDR3 reads TGTGCCAGCAGTTACTCAGGGGACTTCTATGGCTACACCTTC. It yields the protein CASSYSGDFYGYTF.

The gene calls are TRBV5-4 and TRBJ1-6; 8 bases are shared with TRBD1. Trimming took 3 bases from V and 9 from J; bases not matched to a gene: 8. CDR1 SGHNT and CDR2 YYREEE come from the germline V gene (reference sequence). The CDR3 is made up of 15 amino acids. Here the CDR3 DNA reads TGTGCCAGCAGCTCGGAGACAGGGGTGAGTTCACCCCTCCACTTT. It encodes CASSSETGVSSPLHF.

The chain employs TRBV11-2 and TRBJ2-3, with 12 nucleotides matching TRBD2. J lost 3 bases, V lost 3 bases, and 4 bases had no gene match. The CDR3 loop spans 16 amino acids. Germline V gene lookup returns CDR1 SGHAT and CDR2 FQNNGV. In DNA form, the CDR3 reads TGTGCCAGCAGCTTCGTCCTAGCGGGGGGGACAGATACGCAGTATTTT. Translating it yields CASSFVLAGGTDTQYF.

The V call is TRBV19, the J call TRBJ1-5; the match to TRBD1 covers 7 bases. CDR1 LNHDA and CDR2 SQIVND come from the germline V gene (reference sequence). Trimming removed 8 bases from V and 7 bases from J; junction bases left unmatched: 11. CDR3 size: 14 residues. The CDR3 sequence is CASDLGQLKQPQHF. For the CDR3, the DNA is TGTGCCAGTGATCTGGGACAGCTTAAACAGCCCCAGCATTTT.

The chain carries TRBV7-2 and TRBJ2-1; no clear D. Germline CDR1 reads SGHTA; CDR2 reads FQGNSA. The CDR3 is made up of 15 amino acids. V was trimmed by 1 base and J by 0 bases, leaving 7 bases between them. DNA of the CDR3: TGTGCCAGCAGCTTAGGAGACGTCTCCTACAATGAGCAGTTCTTC. As protein: CASSLGDVSYNEQFF. Looking up the rest from reference TRBV7-2 and TRBJ2-1 gives the full variable domain: GAGVSQSPSNKVTEKGKDVELRCDPISGHTALYWYRQSLGQGLEFLIYFQGNSAPDKSGLPSDRFSAERTGGSVSTLTIQRTQQEDSAVYLCASSLGDVSYNEQFFGPGTRLTVL.

The sample holds one count of this clone. The chain links TRBV28 to TRBJ1-2, with TRBD1 identical over 10 bases. The CDR3 totals 18 residues. Germline V CDR1 and CDR2: MDHEN, SYDVKM. J lost 0 bases, V lost 6 bases, and 13 bases had no gene match. Here the CDR3 DNA reads TGTGCCAGCAGCCGGGTGGACTGGACAGGGGGAGCTAACTATGGCTACACCTTC. Protein sequence: CASSRVDWTGGANYGYTF.

This rearrangement joins TRBV11-1 to TRBJ2-1, with 10 nucleotides matching TRBD1. Trimming at V came to 5 bases and at J to 4 bases, leaving 5 bases not matched to a gene. This CDR3 has 15 amino acids. Germline CDR1 is SGHAT and CDR2 is FQDESV (reference sequence). CDR3: CASSLGQGTYNEQFF. In nucleotides, the CDR3 is TGTGCCAGCAGCCTGGGACAGGGGACGTACAATGAGCAGTTCTTC.

This chain uses TRBV5-8 with TRBJ1-2; the match to TRBD1 covers 8 bases. The CDR3 is 13 amino acids. The J segment lost 8 bases and the V segment lost 0 bases, leaving 3 bases of the junction unmatched. From germline, CDR1 is SGHTS and CDR2 YDEGEE. The CDR3 is CASSLVGQGGYTF. For the CDR3, the DNA is TGTGCCAGCAGCTTGGTCGGACAGGGAGGCTACACCTTC. The full variable domain, rest sourced from reference TRBV5-8 and TRBJ1-2, is EAGVTQSPTHLIKTRGQQATLRCSPISGHTSVYWYQQALGLGLQFLLWYDEGEERNRGNFPPRFSGRQFPNYSSELNVNALELEDSALYLCASSLVGQGGYTFGSGTRLTVV.